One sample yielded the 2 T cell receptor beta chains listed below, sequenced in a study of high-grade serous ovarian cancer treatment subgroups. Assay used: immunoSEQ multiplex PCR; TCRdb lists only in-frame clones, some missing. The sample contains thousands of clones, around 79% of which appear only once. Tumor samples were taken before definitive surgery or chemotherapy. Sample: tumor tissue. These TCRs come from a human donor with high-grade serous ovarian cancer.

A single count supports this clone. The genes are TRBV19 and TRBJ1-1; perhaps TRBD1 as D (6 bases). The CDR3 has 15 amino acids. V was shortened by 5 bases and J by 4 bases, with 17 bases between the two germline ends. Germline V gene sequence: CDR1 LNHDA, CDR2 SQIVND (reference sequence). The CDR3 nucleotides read TGTGCCAGTAGTTCCACCAGGGGTTGGGGCACTGAAGCTTTCTTT. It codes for CASSSTRGWGTEAFF.

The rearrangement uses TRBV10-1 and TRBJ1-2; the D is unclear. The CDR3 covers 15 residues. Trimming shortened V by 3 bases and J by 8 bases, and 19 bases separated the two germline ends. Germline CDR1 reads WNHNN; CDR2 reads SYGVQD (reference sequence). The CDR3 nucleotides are TGCGCCAGCAGTGACCTGGGCACCCTTGGAATCGGCTACACCTTC. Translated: CASSDLGTLGIGYTF.